The present T cell receptor (beta chain) was sequenced within a study of cytomegalovirus exposure and HLA in healthy donors. This clone was detected only a few times. Germline V lookup: CDR1 MNHNS, CDR2 SASEGT. V lost 5 bases to trimming and J lost 2 bases, with 16 bases between them. CDR3 length equals 15 residues. The PCR made use of 60 Vbeta and 13 Jbeta primers. The repertoire was sequenced with immunoSEQ multiplex PCR; TCRdb's copy has only in-frame clones and lacks some. The sample yields over 85,000 clones, less than 75% seen once. The sequence was collected from a man younger than 45 in good health and CMV-seronegative. Sequences were obtained from PBMCs. The chain is built from TRBV6-1 and TRBJ2-7; TRBD1 might be the D (5 bases). The CDR3 sequence is CASSPNRREPYEQYF. As DNA, the CDR3 is TGTGCCAGCAGTCCAAACAGGAGAGAGCCCTACGAGCAGTACTTC.